This TCR beta chain derives from a study of blood T cell repertoires in COVID-19. The overall study: From T cells, B-cell-depleted T cells, or PBMCs came the material, which was cDNA or gDNA.

Seattle's cohort entered during active infection and was followed longitudinally. The germline V gene encodes CDR1 GTSNPN and CDR2 SVGIG (reference sequence). CDR3 size: 14 residues. The germline V and J ends were trimmed by 2 bases and 2 bases, with 12 bases remaining between them. TCRdb's copy holds only in-frame clones and misses some; the assay was immunoSEQ multiplex PCR. The sample contains under 250,000 clones, around 83% of which appear only once. This clonotype was sampled from a woman in her sixties or seventies with COVID-19, enrolled during active disease. The sequenced sample was peripheral blood. The rearrangement uses TRBV30 and TRBJ1-1, with D maybe TRBD1 (5 bases). For the CDR3, the DNA is TGTGCCTGGAGTTCCGGCCAGGGTAACACTGAAGCTTTCTTT. Its protein is CAWSSGQGNTEAFF.